This entry describes one T cell receptor beta chain. What this receptor recognizes is not known. Per-base qualities were not stored, and no clone one base away is much larger. This sample is part of a study of OX40 agonist ivuxolimab in advanced cancers. About the full investigation: Ivuxolimab was a fully human IgG2 agonistic monoclonal antibody targeting the costimulatory receptor OX40 (CD134). The monotherapy dose-escalation portion (N of about 49 patients) of the phase I ivuxolimab trial is reported in the paper. Prior anti-PD-1, anti-PD-L1 or anti-CTLA-4 therapy was permitted, and approximately 40% of dose-escalation patients had received checkpoint inhibitors. Peripheral TCRbeta sequencing was intended to test whether TCR sequence diversity was altered and clonal T-cell expansion was caused by ivuxolimab. In the dose-escalation cohort, 75% to 85% of patients were male, and the mean age was 60 years with a range of roughly 23 to 79. Of the roughly 50 dose-escalation patients, hepatocellular carcinoma was present in 19, melanoma in roughly 15, renal cell carcinoma in 9 and head and neck cancer in 9. Intravenous ivuxolimab was administered to patients every 2 weeks at six dose levels: 0.01, 0.1, 0.3, 1.5, 3 and 10 mg/kg. Partial responses were achieved by three dose-escalation patients, of whom one had hepatocellular carcinoma and two had cutaneous melanoma. Results and caveats for the whole study, not just this receptor: On average, CD8+ T cells showed more expanded clones than CD4+ T cells after ivuxolimab. At doses from 0.1 to 3.0 mg/kg, clonal expansion was seen in both CD4+ and CD8+ blood T cells between baseline and week 6. Which antigens the clonally expanded peripheral T cells were specific for was not determined. Low levels of normalized T-cell clonal expansion were also seen in some nonresponding patients. In the 0.1-3.0 mg/kg groups, partial responders had among the lowest normalized peripheral clonal expansion, particularly in CD8+ T cells.

Genomic DNA was extracted from sorted cells for sequencing of the TCRbeta CDR3 region. TCRbeta CDR3 regions were sequenced using the immunoSEQ Assay. Drawn from immuneACCESS, this table holds only the in-frame rearrangements with V and J called that TCRdb kept. Clones are partly lost; checked studies trace under half to an unresolved V gene and leave the rest unexplained. The sample table lists about 46,000 clones, 88% of them with a count of one. The top ten clones comprise roughly 3.5% of the sample. The trial excluded patients who had a history of autoimmune disease or who were on systemic immunosuppression. Peripheral blood for TCR sequencing was collected from all dose cohorts at baseline, on cycle 4 day 1, and on cycle 7 day 1. Samples were obtained from an open-label, multicenter, first-in-human phase I dose-escalation trial of ivuxolimab. Adults with locally advanced or metastatic melanoma, renal cell carcinoma, hepatocellular carcinoma or head and neck squamous cell carcinoma were enrolled in the trial. CD4+ and CD8+ T cells were sorted separately from peripheral blood before TCR sequencing.

The receptor's source is an adult with an advanced solid tumor such as melanoma, head and neck, liver or kidney cancer. Here the sequenced sample was CD4+ or CD8+ T cells sorted from blood, taken in a trial of the OX40 agonist ivuxolimab.

The DNA sequence is as follows: TGCAGCGCCCGGGAACCACCCTACAATGAGCAGTTCTTC. Its translation reads: CSAREPPYNEQFF. The receptor chain draws on TRBV29-1 and TRBJ2-1; the D gene is possibly TRBD2, with 5 bases matching. V loses 7 bases, J loses 2 bases, and the germline ends lie 12 bases apart. Per the germline V gene, SQVTM is the CDR1 and ANQGSEA is the CDR2. The CDR3, from cysteine to phenylalanine, totals 13 residues. The DNA shown is the 39-base CDR3, in frame from base 1.